This T cell receptor beta chain was sequenced for a study of blood T cells in healthy people across ages. Primers used in a second PCR of roughly 6 to 11 cycles were a sample-barcoded 5' primer and a J-beta primer mix. One entry per CDR3 protein results from TCRdb running MiXCR on the 5' RACE reads. The data show around 1.5 million distinct CDR3 sequences, approximately 60% seen once. Germline values: CDR1 ENHRY, CDR2 SYGVKD. CDR3 length equals 16 residues. Trimming stripped 0 bases from V and 2 bases from J, with 12 bases between. Sequenced sample: blood. The clonotype originates from a man aged 18 to 30 in good health. This sequence joins TRBV10-3 and TRBJ2-3; D tentatively fits TRBD1 or TRBD2 (5 bases each). CDR3 loop: CAISESNDGATDTQYF. The CDR3 region has the DNA TGTGCCATCAGTGAGTCGAACGACGGGGCCACAGATACGCAGTATTTT.